This note documents a single T cell receptor beta chain sequence. What it binds is not known. The authors' processing: Without quality scores, immunoSEQ junctional reads could not be filtered like full-length reads. Generated by immunoSEQ multiplex PCR, the TCRdb table keeps only in-frame clones and is missing some. V, J and clone size were drawn from that table, and D and trimming were deduced from the DNA. Here the sample spans about a million clones, under 80% being singletons. Among the donors, all were Caucasian adults who lived in Nashville, Tennessee. Both subsets, CD45RA+ naive and CD45RA-negative memory, were split from the CD4+ cells. Deletions cut 4 bases from V and 10 bases from J, with 12 bases between. The CDR3 length is 12 residues. Germline CDR1 and CDR2: MDHEN and SYDVKM. The record originates from a study of shared clonotypes between healthy human individuals. Study conclusions and caveats: Generation probability values for non-shared clonotypes were lower than those for clonotypes shared by all four donors.

Sequencing was done on a sample of memory CD4+ T cells sorted from blood. Subset indicated: CD45RA-negative fraction. The clonotype originates from a man between 18 and 35 years old in good health. The V and J genes are TRBV28 and TRBJ2-3; the D call may be TRBD1 or TRBD2 (6 bases each). DNA for the CDR3: TGTGCCAGCAGTTACGGGGGCCCCGCGCAGTATTTT. It codes for CASSYGGPAQYF.